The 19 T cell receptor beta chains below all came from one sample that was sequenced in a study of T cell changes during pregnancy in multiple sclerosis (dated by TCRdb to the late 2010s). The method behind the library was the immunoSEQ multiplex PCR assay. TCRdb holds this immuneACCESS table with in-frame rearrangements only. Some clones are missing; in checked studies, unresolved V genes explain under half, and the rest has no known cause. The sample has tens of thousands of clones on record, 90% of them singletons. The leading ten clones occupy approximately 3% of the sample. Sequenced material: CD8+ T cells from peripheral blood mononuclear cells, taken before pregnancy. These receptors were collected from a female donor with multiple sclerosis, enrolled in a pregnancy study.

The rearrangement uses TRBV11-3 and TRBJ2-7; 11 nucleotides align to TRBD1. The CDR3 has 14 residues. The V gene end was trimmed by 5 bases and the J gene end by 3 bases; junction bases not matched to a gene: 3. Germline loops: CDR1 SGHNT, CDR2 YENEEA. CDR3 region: CASSRTGGHYEQYF. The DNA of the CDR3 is TGTGCCAGCAGCCGGACAGGGGGCCACTACGAGCAGTACTTC.

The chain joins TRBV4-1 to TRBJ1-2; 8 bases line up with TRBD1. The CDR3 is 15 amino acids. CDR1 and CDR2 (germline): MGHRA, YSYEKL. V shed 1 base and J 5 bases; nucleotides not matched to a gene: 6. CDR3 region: CASSQVNRGDYGYTF. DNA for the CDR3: TGCGCCAGCAGCCAAGTAAACAGGGGGGATTATGGCTACACCTTC.

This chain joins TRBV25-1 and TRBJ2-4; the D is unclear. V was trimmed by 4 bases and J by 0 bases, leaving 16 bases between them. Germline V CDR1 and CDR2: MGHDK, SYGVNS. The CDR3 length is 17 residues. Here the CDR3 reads CASSGLFDPLAKNIQYF. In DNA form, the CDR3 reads TGTGCCAGCAGTGGGCTTTTCGATCCTCTAGCCAAAAACATTCAGTACTTC.

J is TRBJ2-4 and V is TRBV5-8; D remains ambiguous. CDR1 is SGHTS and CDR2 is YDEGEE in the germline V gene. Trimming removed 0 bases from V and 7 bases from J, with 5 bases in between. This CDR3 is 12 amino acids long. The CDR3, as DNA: TGTGCCAGCAGCTTGGGGCCCAACATTCAGTACTTC. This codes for CASSLGPNIQYF.

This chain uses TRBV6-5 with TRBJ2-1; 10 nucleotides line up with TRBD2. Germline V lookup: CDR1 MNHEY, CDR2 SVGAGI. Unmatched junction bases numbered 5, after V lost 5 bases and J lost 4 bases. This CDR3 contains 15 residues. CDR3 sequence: CASSPSSGGYNEQFF. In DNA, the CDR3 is TGTGCCAGCAGTCCATCTAGCGGGGGTTACAATGAGCAGTTCTTC.

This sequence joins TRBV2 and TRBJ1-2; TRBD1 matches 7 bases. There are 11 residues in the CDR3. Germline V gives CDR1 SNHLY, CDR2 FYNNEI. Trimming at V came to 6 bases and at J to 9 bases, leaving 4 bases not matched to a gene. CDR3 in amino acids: CASSRGSSYTF. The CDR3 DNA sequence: TGTGCCAGCAGCAGGGGGTCGAGCTACACCTTC.

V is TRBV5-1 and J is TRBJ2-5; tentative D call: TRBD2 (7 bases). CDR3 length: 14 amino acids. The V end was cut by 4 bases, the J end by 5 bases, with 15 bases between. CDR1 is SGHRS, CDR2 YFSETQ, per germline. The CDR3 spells CASSEGEGGETQYF. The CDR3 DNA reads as TGCGCCAGCAGCGAGGGGGAGGGGGGCGAGACCCAGTACTTC.

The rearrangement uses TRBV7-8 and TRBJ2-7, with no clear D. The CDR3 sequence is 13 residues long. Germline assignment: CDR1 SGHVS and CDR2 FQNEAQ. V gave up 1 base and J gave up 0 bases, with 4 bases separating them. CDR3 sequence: CASSLDSSYEQYF. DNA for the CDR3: TGTGCCAGCAGCTTAGACAGCTCCTACGAGCAGTACTTC.

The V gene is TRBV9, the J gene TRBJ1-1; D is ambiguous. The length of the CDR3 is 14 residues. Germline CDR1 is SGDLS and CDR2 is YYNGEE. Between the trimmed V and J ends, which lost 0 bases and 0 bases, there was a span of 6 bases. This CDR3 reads CASSVGEMNTEAFF. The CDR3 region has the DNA TGTGCCAGCAGCGTAGGGGAGATGAACACTGAAGCTTTCTTT.

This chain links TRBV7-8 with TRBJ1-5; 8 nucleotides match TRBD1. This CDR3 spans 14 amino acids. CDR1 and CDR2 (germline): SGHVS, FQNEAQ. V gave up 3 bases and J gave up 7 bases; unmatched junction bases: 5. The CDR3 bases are TGTGCCAGCAGCTTCGGACAGGGTTTGCAGCCCCAGCATTTT. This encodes CASSFGQGLQPQHF.

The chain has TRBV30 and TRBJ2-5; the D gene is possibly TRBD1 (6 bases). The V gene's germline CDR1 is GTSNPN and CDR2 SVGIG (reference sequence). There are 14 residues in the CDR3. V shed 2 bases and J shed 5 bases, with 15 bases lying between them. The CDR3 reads CAWSKTGFWETQYF. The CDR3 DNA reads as TGTGCCTGGAGTAAGACAGGTTTCTGGGAGACCCAGTACTTC.

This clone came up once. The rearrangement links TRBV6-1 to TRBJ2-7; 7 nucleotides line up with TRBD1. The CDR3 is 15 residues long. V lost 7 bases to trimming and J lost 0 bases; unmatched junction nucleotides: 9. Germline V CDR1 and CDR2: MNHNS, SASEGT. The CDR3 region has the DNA TGTGCCAGCAACGGGCCCGGGACAGCCTCCTACGAGCAGTACTTC. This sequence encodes CASNGPGTASYEQYF.

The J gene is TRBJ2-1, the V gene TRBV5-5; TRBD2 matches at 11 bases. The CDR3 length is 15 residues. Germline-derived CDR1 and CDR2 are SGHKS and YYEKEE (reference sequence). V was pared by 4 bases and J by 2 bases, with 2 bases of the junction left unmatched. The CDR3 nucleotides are TGTGCCAGCAGCCGTAGCGGGGGGGCCTACAATGAGCAGTTCTTC. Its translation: CASSRSGGAYNEQFF.

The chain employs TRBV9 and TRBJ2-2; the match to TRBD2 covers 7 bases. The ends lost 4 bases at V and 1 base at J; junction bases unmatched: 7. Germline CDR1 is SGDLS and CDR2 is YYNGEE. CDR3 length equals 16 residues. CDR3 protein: CASSPSGMGNTGELFF. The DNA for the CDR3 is TGTGCCAGCAGCCCAAGCGGGATGGGGAACACCGGGGAGCTGTTTTTT.

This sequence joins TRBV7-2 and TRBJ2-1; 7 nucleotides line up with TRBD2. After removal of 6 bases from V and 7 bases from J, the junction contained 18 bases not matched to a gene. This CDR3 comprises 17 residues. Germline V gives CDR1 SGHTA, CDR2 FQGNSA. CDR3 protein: CASRIPGESGVWNEQFF. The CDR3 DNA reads TGTGCCAGCAGAATTCCGGGAGAGAGCGGGGTCTGGAATGAGCAGTTCTTC.

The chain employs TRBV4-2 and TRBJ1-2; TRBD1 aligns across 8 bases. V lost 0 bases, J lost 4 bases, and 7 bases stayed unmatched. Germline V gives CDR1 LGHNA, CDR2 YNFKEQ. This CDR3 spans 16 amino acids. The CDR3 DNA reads TGTGCCAGCAGCCAAGATCGGCAGGGGGCGAGCTATGGCTACACCTTC. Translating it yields CASSQDRQGASYGYTF.

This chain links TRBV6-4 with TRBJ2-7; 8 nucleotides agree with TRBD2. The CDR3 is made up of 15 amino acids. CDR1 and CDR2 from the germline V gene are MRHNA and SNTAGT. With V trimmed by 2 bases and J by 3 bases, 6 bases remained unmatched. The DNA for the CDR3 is TGTGCCAGCAGTGACGCTCCGGGACTAGGCTACGAGCAGTACTTC. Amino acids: CASSDAPGLGYEQYF.

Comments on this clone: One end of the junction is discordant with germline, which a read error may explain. The CDR3 DNA reads as TGTGCCAGCAGCTTAGGCGGGGGCGCAGACTTC. Translated, it gives CASSLGGGADF. The genes are TRBV7-9 and TRBJ2-5; a possible D gene is TRBD2 (7 bases). The CDR3 has 11 residues. Germline CDR1 and CDR2: SEHNR and FQNEAQ (reference sequence).

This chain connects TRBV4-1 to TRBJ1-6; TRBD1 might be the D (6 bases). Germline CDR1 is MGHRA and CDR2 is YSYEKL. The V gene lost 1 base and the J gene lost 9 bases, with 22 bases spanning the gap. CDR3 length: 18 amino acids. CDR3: CASSQAHTGYSLGSPLHF. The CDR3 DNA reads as TGCGCCAGCAGCCAAGCCCATACAGGGTATAGTTTAGGTTCACCCCTCCACTTT.